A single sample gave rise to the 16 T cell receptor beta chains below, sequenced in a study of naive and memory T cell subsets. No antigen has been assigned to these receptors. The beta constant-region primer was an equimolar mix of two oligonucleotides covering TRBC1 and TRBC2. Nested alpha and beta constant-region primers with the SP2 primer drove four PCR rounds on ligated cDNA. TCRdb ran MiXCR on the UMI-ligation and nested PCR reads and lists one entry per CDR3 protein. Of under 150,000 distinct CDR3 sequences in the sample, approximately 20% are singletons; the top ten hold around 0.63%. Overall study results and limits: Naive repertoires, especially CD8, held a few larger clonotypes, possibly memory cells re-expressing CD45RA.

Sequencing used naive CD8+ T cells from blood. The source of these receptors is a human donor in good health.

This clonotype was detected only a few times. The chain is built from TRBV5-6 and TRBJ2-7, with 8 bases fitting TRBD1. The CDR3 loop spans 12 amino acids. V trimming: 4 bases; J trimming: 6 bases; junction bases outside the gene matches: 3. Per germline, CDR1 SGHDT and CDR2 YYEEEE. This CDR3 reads CASSRQGSEQYF. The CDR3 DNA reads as TGTGCCAGCAGCCGACAGGGGTCCGAGCAGTACTTC.

The CDR3 protein is CASTPAGGPSYEQYF. As DNA, the CDR3 is TGTGCCAGCACCCCAGCGGGAGGGCCATCCTACGAGCAGTACTTC. The gene calls are TRBV9 and TRBJ2-7, with 10 bases identical to TRBD2. CDR1 SGDLS and CDR2 YYNGEE come from the germline V gene. V dropped 6 bases and J dropped 1; count of bases not matched to a gene: 7. This CDR3 has 15 amino acids.

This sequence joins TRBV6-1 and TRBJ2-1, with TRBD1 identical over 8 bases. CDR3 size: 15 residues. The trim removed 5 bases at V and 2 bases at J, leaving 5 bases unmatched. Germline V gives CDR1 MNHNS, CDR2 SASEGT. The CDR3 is CASSQDRVTYNEQFF. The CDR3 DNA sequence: TGTGCCAGCAGTCAGGACAGGGTAACCTACAATGAGCAGTTCTTC.

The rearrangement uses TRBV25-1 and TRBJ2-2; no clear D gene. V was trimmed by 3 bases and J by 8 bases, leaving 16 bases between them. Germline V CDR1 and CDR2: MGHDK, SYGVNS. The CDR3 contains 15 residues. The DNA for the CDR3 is TGTGCCAGCAGTGACGTCTGGGTTGGAGCGGGGGAGCTGTTTTTT. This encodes CASSDVWVGAGELFF.

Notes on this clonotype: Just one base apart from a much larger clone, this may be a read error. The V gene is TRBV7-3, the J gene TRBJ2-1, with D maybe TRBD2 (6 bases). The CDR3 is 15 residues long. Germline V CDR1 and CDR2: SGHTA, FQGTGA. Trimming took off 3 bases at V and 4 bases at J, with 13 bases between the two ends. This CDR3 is CASSFLAGRYNEQFF. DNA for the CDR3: TGTGCCAGCAGCTTTCTGGCGGGAAGGTACAATGAGCAGTTCTTC. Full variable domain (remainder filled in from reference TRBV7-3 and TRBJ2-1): GAGVSQTPSNKVTEKGKYVELRCDPISGHTALYWYRQSLGQGPEFLIYFQGTGAADDSGLPNDRFFAVRPEGSVSTLKIQRTERGDSAVYLCASSFLAGRYNEQFFGPGTRLTVL.

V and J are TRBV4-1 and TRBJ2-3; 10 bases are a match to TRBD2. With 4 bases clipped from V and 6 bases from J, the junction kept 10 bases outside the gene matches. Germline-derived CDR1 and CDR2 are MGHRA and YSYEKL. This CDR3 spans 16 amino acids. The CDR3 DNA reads TGCGCCAGCAGCCGAGAGCCTAGCGGGAGCGGGGATACGCAGTATTTT. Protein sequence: CASSREPSGSGDTQYF.

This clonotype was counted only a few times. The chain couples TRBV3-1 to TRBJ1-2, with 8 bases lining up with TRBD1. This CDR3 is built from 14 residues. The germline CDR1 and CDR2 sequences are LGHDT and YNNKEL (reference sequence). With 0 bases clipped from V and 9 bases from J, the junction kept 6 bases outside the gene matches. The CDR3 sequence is CASSQETGDRSYTF. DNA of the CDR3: TGTGCCAGCAGCCAAGAGACAGGGGATCGGAGCTACACCTTC.

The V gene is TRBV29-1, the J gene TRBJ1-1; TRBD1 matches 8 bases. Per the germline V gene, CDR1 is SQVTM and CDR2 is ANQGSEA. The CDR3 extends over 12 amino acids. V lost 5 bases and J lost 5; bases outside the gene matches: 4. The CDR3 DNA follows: TGCAGCGTTACGGACAGGGTTACTGAAGCTTTCTTT. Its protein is CSVTDRVTEAFF.

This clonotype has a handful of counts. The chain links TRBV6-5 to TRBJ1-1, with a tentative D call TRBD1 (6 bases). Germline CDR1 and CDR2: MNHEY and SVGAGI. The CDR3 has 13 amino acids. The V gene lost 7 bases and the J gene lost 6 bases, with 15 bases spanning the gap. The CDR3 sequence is CASTKQGLAEAFF. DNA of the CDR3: TGTGCCAGCACCAAACAGGGTCTGGCTGAAGCTTTCTTT.

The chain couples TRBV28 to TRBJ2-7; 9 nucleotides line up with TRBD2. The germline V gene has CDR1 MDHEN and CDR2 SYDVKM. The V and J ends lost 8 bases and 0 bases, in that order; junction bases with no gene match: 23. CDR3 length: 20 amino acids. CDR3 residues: CASGPSPYSGRAAYSYEQYF. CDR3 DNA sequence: TGTGCCAGCGGGCCATCCCCCTATAGCGGGAGAGCGGCTTACTCCTACGAGCAGTACTTC.

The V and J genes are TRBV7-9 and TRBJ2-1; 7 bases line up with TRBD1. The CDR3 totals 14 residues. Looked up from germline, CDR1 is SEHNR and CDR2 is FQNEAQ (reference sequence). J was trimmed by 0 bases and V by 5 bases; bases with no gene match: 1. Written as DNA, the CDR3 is TGTGCCAGCAGCCGACAGGGCTCCTACAATGAGCAGTTCTTC. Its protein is CASSRQGSYNEQFF. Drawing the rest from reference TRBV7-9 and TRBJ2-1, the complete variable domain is DTGVSQNPRHKITKRGQNVTFRCDPISEHNRLYWYRQTLGQGPEFLTYFQNEAQLEKSRLLSDRFSAERPKGSFSTLEIQRTEQGDSAMYLCASSRQGSYNEQFFGPGTRLTVL.

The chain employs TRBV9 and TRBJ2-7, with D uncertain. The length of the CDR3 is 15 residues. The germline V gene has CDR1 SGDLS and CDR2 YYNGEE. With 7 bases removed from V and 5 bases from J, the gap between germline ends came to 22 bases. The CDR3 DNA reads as TGTGCCAGCTCCCGTACCCAAGGTCTTATGGACGAGCAGTACTTC. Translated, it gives CASSRTQGLMDEQYF.

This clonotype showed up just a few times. The CDR3, as DNA: TGTGCCAGCAGTTTATTTGGGCGACAGGGGGCCAGGGACACTGAAGCTTTCTTT. Residues: CASSLFGRQGARDTEAFF. This chain joins TRBV27 and TRBJ1-1; TRBD1 matches at 10 bases. The length of the CDR3 is 18 residues. Germline-derived CDR1 and CDR2 are MNHEY and SMNVEV (reference sequence). The trim removed 1 base at V and 3 bases at J, leaving 11 bases unmatched.

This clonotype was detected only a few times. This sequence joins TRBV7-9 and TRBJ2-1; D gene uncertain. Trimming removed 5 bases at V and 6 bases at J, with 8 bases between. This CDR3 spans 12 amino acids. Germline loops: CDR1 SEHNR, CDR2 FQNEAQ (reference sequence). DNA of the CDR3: TGTGCCAGCAGCGTACCGGGCAATGAGCAGTTCTTC. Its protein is CASSVPGNEQFF. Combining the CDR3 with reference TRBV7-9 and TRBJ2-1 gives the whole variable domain DTGVSQNPRHKITKRGQNVTFRCDPISEHNRLYWYRQTLGQGPEFLTYFQNEAQLEKSRLLSDRFSAERPKGSFSTLEIQRTEQGDSAMYLCASSVPGNEQFFGPGTRLTVL.

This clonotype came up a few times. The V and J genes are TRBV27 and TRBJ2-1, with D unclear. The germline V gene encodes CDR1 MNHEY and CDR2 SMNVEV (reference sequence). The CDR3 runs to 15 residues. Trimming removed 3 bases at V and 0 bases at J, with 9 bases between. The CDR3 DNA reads TGTGCCAGCAGTTTTGGGGTGATCTCCTACAATGAGCAGTTCTTC. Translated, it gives CASSFGVISYNEQFF.

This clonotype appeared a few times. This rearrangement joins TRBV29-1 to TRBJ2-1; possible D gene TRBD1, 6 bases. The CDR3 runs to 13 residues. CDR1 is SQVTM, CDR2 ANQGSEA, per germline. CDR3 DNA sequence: TGCAGTGGGGTTAAGGGGGATGTGAATGAGCAGTTCTTC. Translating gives CSGVKGDVNEQFF.